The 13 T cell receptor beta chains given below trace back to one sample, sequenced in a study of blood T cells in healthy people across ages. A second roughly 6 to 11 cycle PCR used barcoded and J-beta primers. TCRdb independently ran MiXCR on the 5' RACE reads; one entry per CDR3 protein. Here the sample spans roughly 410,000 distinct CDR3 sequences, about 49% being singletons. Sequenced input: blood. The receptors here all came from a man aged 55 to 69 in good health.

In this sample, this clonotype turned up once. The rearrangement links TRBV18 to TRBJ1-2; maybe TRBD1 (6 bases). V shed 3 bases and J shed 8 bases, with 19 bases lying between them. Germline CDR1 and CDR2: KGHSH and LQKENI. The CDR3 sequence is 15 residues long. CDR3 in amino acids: CASSPTLQSGGGYTF. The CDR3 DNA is TGTGCCAGCTCACCCACCTTACAGAGTGGGGGCGGCTACACCTTC.

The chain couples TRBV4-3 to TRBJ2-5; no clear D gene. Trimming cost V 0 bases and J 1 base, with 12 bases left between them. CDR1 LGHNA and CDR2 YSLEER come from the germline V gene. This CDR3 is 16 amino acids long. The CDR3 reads CASSQDRARTQETQYF. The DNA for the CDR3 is TGCGCCAGCAGCCAAGATAGGGCCCGAACCCAAGAGACCCAGTACTTC.

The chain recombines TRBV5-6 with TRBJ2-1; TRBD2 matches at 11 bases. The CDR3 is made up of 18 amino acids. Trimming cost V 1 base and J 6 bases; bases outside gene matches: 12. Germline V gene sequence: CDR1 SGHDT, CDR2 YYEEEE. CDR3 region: CASSLTSGSVQLVNEQFF. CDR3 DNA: TGTGCCAGCAGCTTGACTAGCGGGAGCGTCCAGTTGGTCAATGAGCAGTTCTTC.

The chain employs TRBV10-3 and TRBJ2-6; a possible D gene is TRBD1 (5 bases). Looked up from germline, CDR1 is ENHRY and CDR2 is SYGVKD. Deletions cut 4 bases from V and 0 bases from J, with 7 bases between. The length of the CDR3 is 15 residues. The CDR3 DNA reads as TGTGCCATCAGTGGACAGAACTCTGGGGCCAACGTCCTGACTTTC. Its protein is CAISGQNSGANVLTF.

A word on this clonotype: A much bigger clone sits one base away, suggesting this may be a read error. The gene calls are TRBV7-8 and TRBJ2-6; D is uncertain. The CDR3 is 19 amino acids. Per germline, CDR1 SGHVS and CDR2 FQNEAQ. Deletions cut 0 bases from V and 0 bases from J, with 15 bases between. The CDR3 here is CASSLARKGLISGANVLTF. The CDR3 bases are TGTGCCAGCAGCTTAGCGCGCAAGGGTCTAATCTCTGGGGCCAACGTCCTGACTTTC.

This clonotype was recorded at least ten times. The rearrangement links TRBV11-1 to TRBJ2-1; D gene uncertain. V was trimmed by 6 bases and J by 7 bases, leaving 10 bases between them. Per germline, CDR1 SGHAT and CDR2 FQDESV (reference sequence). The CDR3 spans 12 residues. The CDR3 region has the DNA TGTGCCAGCAGGCACGCCGGTAATGAGCAGTTCTTC. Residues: CASRHAGNEQFF.

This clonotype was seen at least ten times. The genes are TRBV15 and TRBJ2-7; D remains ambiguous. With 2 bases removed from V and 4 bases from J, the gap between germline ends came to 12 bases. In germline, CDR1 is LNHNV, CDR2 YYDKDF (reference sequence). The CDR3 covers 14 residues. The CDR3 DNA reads TGTGCCACCAGCAGAACCCGAGCAGGATACGAGCAGTACTTC. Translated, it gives CATSRTRAGYEQYF.

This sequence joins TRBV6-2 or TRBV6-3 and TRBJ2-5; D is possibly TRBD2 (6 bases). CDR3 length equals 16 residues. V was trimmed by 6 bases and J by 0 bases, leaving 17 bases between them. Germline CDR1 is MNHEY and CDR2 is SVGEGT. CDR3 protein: CASRLPYSGYQETQYF. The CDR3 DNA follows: TGTGCCAGCAGGCTACCCTATAGCGGTTACCAAGAGACCCAGTACTTC.

CDR3 coding DNA: TGTGCCAGCAGTTACCAAGGGTCCCAGTACTTC. Protein product: CASSYQGSQYF. This chain joins TRBV6-5 and TRBJ2-5, with no clear D. Germline V lookup: CDR1 MNHEY, CDR2 SVGAGI. This CDR3 region has 11 residues. Trimming stripped 2 bases from V and 9 bases from J, with 7 bases between.

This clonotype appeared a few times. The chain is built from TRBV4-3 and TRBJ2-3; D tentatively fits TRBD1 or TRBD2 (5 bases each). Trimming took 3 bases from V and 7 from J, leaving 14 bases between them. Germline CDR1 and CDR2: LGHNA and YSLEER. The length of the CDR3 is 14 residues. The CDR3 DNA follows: TGCGCCAGCAGCCATCCGGGACGGACGAATACGCAGTATTTT. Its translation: CASSHPGRTNTQYF.

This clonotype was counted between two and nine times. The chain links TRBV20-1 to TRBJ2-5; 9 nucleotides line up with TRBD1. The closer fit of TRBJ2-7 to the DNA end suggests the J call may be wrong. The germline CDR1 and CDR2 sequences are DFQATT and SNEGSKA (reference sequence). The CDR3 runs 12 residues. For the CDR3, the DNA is TGCAGTGCTAGGGACAGGGGATCCGAGCAGTACTTC. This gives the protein CSARDRGSEQYF.

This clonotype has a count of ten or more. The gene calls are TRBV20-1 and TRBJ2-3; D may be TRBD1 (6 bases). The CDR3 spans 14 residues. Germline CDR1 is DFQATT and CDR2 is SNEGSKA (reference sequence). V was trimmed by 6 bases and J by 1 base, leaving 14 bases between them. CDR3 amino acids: CSAPRQERTDTQYF. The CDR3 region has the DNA TGCAGTGCACCCCGACAGGAGCGCACAGATACGCAGTATTTT.

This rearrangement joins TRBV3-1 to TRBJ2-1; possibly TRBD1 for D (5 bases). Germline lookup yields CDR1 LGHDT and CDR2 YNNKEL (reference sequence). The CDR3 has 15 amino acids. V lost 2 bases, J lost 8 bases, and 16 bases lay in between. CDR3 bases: TGTGCCAGCAGCCAACATACCAGGGTTGGCGATGAGCAGTTCTTC. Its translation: CASSQHTRVGDEQFF.